The 3 T cell receptor beta chains presented below share a single source sample, sequenced in a study of blood T cell repertoires in COVID-19. Sequenced by immunoSEQ multiplex PCR; TCRdb stores in-frame clones only, minus some. The sample holds 250,000 to 350,000 clones; around 90% are singletons and the top ten take approximately 0.85%. Sequenced input: peripheral blood. The origin of the receptors is a woman aged 40 to 49 who had recovered from COVID-19.

The V call is TRBV11-2, the J call TRBJ2-1; D call uncertain. Trimming removed 4 bases at V and 7 bases at J, with 11 bases between. Germline CDR1 and CDR2: SGHAT and FQNNGV. This CDR3 has 13 amino acids. This CDR3 is CASSSLASNEQFF. In DNA, the CDR3 is TGTGCCAGCAGCTCACTTGCCTCAAATGAGCAGTTCTTC.

This clone was recorded once. The gene calls are TRBV6-5 and TRBJ2-7, with 10 bases that match TRBD2. Germline V gives CDR1 MNHEY, CDR2 SVGAGI. V dropped 10 bases and J dropped 0; count of bases not matched to a gene: 9. The CDR3 is made up of 15 amino acids. The CDR3: CATRTSGPSSYEQYF. For the CDR3, the DNA is TGTGCCACTAGGACTAGCGGTCCTAGCTCCTACGAGCAGTACTTC.

This sequence joins TRBV6-6 and TRBJ2-1; a weak D match, TRBD2 (6 bases). Germline CDR1 reads MNHNY; CDR2 reads SVGAGI (reference sequence). The CDR3 is 13 amino acids. V lost 1 base and J 9 bases, leaving 10 bases between the germline ends. This CDR3 is CASSYLGEAEQFF. The CDR3 DNA reads TGTGCCAGCAGTTACTTGGGGGAGGCTGAGCAGTTCTTC.